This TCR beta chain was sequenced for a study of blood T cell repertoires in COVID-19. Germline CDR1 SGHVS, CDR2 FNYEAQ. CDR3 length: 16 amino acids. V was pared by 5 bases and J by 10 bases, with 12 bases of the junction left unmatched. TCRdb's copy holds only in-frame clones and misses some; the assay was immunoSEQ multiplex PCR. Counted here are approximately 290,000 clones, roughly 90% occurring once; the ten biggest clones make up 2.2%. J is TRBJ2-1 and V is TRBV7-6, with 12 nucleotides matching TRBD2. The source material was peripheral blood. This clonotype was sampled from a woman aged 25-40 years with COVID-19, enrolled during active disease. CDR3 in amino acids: CASSIRTSGEIWEQFF. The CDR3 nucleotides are TGTGCCAGCAGCATTAGGACTAGCGGGGAGATCTGGGAGCAGTTCTTC.